The 9 T cell receptor beta chains below come from one sample, sequenced in a study of T cells in localized non-small cell lung cancer. The assay was immunoSEQ multiplex PCR, and TCRdb's table has in-frame clones only and misses some. This repertoire shows tens of thousands of clones, about nine tenths found once; its top ten account for about 20%. This specimen was peripheral blood, taken before any cancer treatment. These TCRs come from a man aged 40 to 70 with stage I lung adenocarcinoma.

The rearrangement uses TRBV29-1 and TRBJ2-5; no clear D. Germline V gene data show CDR1 as SQVTM and CDR2 as ANQGSEA. Trimming pared 5 bases from V and 3 bases from J, leaving 10 bases between. CDR3 size: 12 residues. Here the CDR3 reads CSVQSGEETQYF. CDR3 sequence (DNA): TGCAGCGTTCAGTCGGGCGAAGAGACCCAGTACTTC.

This rearrangement joins TRBV30 to TRBJ1-6; 9 bases line up with TRBD1. Germline V gene lookup returns CDR1 GTSNPN and CDR2 SVGIG (reference sequence). Losses at the gene ends were 0 bases for V and 7 bases for J; bases not matched to a gene: 4. There are 15 residues in the CDR3. CDR3 nucleotide sequence: TGTGCCTGGAGTGTACGGGACAGGGACAATTCACCCCTCCACTTT. Translation: CAWSVRDRDNSPLHF.

The chain joins TRBV19 to TRBJ1-5, with D perhaps TRBD1 (6 bases). CDR3 length: 15 amino acids. The V gene's germline CDR1 is LNHDA and CDR2 SQIVND (reference sequence). The V end was cut by 4 bases, the J end by 0 bases, with 10 bases between. CDR3 nucleotide sequence: TGTGCCAGTAGTACGACAGGCTATAGCAATCAGCCCCAGCATTTT. This sequence encodes CASSTTGYSNQPQHF.

J is TRBJ2-7 and V is TRBV11-3, with D hard to call. With 2 bases removed from V and 0 bases from J, the gap between germline ends came to 11 bases. Germline CDR1 is SGHNT and CDR2 is YENEEA. This CDR3 is built from 15 residues. CDR3 in amino acids: CASSLLTVSSYEQYF. CDR3 DNA sequence: TGTGCCAGCAGCTTACTTACTGTGAGCTCCTACGAGCAGTACTTC. Full variable domain (remainder filled in from reference TRBV11-3 and TRBJ2-7): EAGVVQSPRYKIIEKKQPVAFWCNPISGHNTLYWYLQNLGQGPELLIRYENEEAVDDSQLPKDRFSAERLKGVDSTLKIQPAELGDSAVYLCASSLLTVSSYEQYFGPGTRLTVT.

The rearrangement joins TRBV10-1 to TRBJ2-7; 9 bases match TRBD1. From germline, CDR1 is WNHNN and CDR2 SYGVQD (reference sequence). This CDR3 has 19 amino acids. The ends lost 3 bases at V and 0 bases at J; junction bases unmatched: 15. CDR3 protein: CASSDQRDRASTASYEQYF. The CDR3 region has the DNA TGCGCCAGCAGTGACCAAAGGGACAGGGCGTCCACCGCCTCCTACGAGCAGTACTTC.

This chain joins TRBV6-6 and TRBJ1-5; 9 bases map to TRBD1. After removal of 6 bases from V and 9 bases from J, the junction contained 6 bases not matched to a gene. The CDR3 extends over 13 amino acids. The germline gives CDR1 MNHNY, CDR2 SVGAGI (reference sequence). DNA for the CDR3: TGTGCCAGCAGGACGACAGGGGGACGGCCCCAGCATTTT. Protein sequence: CASRTTGGRPQHF.

The chain employs TRBV5-1 and TRBJ2-1, with D perhaps matching TRBD2 (5 bases). Looked up from germline, CDR1 is SGHRS and CDR2 is YFSETQ. The CDR3 is 17 residues long. V was pared by 0 bases and J by 4 bases, with 17 bases between. The CDR3 nucleotides read TGCGCCAGCAGCTTGGCCGGGAACGGAGCTCGGTACAATGAGCAGTTCTTC. It translates to CASSLAGNGARYNEQFF.

V is TRBV7-2 and J is TRBJ2-7; tentatively, D is TRBD1 or TRBD2 (5 bases each). The V gene's germline CDR1 is SGHTA and CDR2 FQGNSA. Trimming took off 4 bases at V and 2 bases at J, with 12 bases between the two ends. The CDR3 sequence is 14 residues long. CDR3 sequence: CASSYRDGAYEQYF. The DNA of the CDR3 is TGTGCCAGCAGCTACCGGGACGGAGCCTACGAGCAGTACTTC.

The rearrangement uses TRBV5-6 and TRBJ2-3; D is possibly TRBD1 (6 bases). There are 15 residues in the CDR3. Trimming stripped 4 bases from V and 1 base from J, with 13 bases between. Germline-derived CDR1 and CDR2 are SGHDT and YYEEEE. The CDR3 protein is CASSALRGGTDTQYF. Written as DNA, the CDR3 is TGTGCCAGCAGCGCCCTCAGGGGAGGCACAGATACGCAGTATTTT.